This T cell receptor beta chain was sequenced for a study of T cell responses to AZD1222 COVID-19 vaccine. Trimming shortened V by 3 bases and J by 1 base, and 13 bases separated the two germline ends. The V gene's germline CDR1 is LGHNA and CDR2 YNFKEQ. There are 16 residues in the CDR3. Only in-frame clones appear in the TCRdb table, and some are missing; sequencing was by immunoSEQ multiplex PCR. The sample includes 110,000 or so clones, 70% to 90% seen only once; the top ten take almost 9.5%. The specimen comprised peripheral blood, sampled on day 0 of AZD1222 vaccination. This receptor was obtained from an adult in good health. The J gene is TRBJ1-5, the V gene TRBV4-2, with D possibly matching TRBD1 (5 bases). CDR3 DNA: TGTGCCAGCAGCCAGGAGATAGGGGCGAGCAATCAGCCCCAGCATTTT. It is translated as CASSQEIGASNQPQHF.